This T cell receptor beta chain was sequenced in a study of blood T cell repertoires in COVID-19. Study context: Collection of acute and convalescent COVID-19 samples took place in the United States, Italy and Spain. In each case, the material was cDNA or gDNA derived from T cells, B-cell-depleted T cells, or PBMCs.

Seattle patient enrollment occurred during active infection, with longitudinal follow-up thereafter. This CDR3 spans 13 amino acids. Trimming shortened V by 1 base and J by 2 bases, and 6 bases separated the two germline ends. Germline V gene data show CDR1 as SGHAT and CDR2 as FQNNGV. As processed by the authors: Reference gene primer amplification yielded estimated nucleated cell counts. Using immunoSEQ multiplex PCR, the repertoire was profiled, and TCRdb retains in-frame clones only, with some absent. The DNA gave D and trimming, while V, J and clone size come from that table. Of roughly 130,000 clones in the sample, roughly 90% were seen once.

The sequencing input was peripheral blood. The TCR originated in a man in his sixties with COVID-19, enrolled during active disease. The gene calls are TRBV11-2 and TRBJ2-7; D not certain. The CDR3 spells CASSLVSPYEQYF. In DNA form, the CDR3 reads TGTGCCAGCAGCTTAGTATCTCCCTACGAGCAGTACTTC.